This TCR beta chain was profiled in a study of cytomegalovirus exposure and HLA in healthy donors. On the study more broadly: Around 80 million unique TCR sequences came from HLA-typed donors in an early release.

It was with 60 Vbeta and 13 Jbeta primers that the PCR ran. As handled by the study authors: An analysis that came later counted 80 million or so unique TCR beta chains, around 12 million shared. Sequencing was performed with immunoSEQ multiplex PCR; in TCRdb, only in-frame clones are kept and a portion is missing. That table is the source of V, J and clone size, and D and trimming were worked out from the DNA. Altogether about 130,000 clones are present, 80% being singletons, with the ten largest covering 1%. Germline V gene sequence: CDR1 MDHEN, CDR2 SYDVKM. With 6 bases removed from V and 1 base from J, the gap between germline ends came to 10 bases. This CDR3 has 13 residues. Notes on the study in general: Relative to the approximately 670-donor mean, N-insertions were reportedly fewer in an Asian-associated ancestry cluster in a later analysis. Earlier analysis yielded a pattern in which most TCR beta V segments were productive about 90% or about 30% of the time.

Points on this clone: The antigen remains undetermined.

This TCR came from a man between 40 and 49 years old in good health and CMV-seronegative. The J gene is TRBJ2-7, the V gene TRBV28, with D perhaps TRBD2 (7 bases). The source material was PBMCs. The CDR3 DNA follows: TGTGCCAGCAGAGGGGGGGGATCCTACGAGCAGTACTTC. It translates to CASRGGGSYEQYF. The whole variable domain, filled in from reference TRBV28 and TRBJ2-7, reads DVKVTQSSRYLVKRTGEKVFLECVQDMDHENMFWYRQDPGLGLRLIYFSYDVKMKEKGDIPEGYSVSREKKERFSLILESASTNQTSMYLCASRGGGSYEQYFGPGTRLTVT.